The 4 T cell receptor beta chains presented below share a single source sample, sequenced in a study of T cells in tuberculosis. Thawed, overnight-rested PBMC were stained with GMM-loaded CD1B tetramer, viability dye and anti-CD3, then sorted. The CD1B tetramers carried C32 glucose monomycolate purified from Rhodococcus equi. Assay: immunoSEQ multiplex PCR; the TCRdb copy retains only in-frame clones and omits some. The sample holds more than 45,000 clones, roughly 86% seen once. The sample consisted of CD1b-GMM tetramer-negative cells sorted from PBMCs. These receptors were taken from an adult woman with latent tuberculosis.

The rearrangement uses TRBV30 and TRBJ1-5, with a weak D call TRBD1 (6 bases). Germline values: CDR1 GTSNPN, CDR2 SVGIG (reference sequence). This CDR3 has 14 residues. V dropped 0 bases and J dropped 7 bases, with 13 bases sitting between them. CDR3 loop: CAWSVTGGGQPQHF. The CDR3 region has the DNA TGTGCCTGGAGTGTTACAGGTGGGGGCCAGCCCCAGCATTTT.

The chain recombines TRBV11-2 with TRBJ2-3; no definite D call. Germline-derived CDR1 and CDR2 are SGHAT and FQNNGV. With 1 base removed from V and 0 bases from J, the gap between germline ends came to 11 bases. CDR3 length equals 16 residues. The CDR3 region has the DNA TGTGCCAGCAGCTTAGTGAGGTCTACTAGCACAGATACGCAGTATTTT. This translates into CASSLVRSTSTDTQYF.

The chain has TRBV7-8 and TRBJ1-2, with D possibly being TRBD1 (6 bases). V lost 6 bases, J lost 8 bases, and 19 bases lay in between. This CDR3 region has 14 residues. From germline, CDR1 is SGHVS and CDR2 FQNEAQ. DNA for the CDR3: TGTGCCAGCAGTGATAACAGGGCCCTGGAGGGCTACACCTTC. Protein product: CASSDNRALEGYTF.

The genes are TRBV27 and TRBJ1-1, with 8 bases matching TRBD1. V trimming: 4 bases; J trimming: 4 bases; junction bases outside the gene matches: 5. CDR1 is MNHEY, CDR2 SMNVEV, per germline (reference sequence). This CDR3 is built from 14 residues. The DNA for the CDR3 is TGTGCCAGCAGTTCCGGACAGGGTCCCACTGAAGCTTTCTTT. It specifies CASSSGQGPTEAFF.